This passage covers 21 T cell receptor beta chains from one sample sequenced in a study of beta chain features in type 1 diabetes. The whole isolated RNA underwent reverse transcription, so sequencing captured expressed TCRB transcripts. Profiled with immunoSEQ multiplex PCR; TCRdb holds only in-frame clones, not every one. The sample contains 850,000 to 900,000 clones, roughly 15% of which appear only once. Specimen: naive CD4+ T cells from blood. The receptors derive from a woman younger than 35 in good health.

This clone was seen repeatedly, ten times or more. This rearrangement joins TRBV11-2 to TRBJ2-4; D is ambiguous. Trimming removed 0 bases from V and 9 bases from J, with 6 bases in between. In germline, CDR1 is SGHAT, CDR2 FQNNGV. The CDR3 is 12 residues long. The DNA of the CDR3 is TGTGCCAGCAGCTTAGACAGTGGCATTCAGTACTTC. This codes for CASSLDSGIQYF.

In the case of this clone: The sample contains more than one DNA sequence encoding this CDR3. V is TRBV20-1 and J is TRBJ2-7; D gene ambiguous. CDR3 length equals 11 residues. With 3 bases removed from V and 2 bases from J, the gap between germline ends came to 5 bases. Germline CDR1 reads DFQATT; CDR2 reads SNEGSKA (reference sequence). DNA for the CDR3: TGCAGTGCTAGTGGAGCCTACGAGCAGTACTTC. Residues: CSASGAYEQYF.

This chain links TRBV7-9 with TRBJ2-2, with 7 bases matching TRBD1. Germline V lookup: CDR1 SEHNR, CDR2 FQNEAQ (reference sequence). J gave up 7 bases and V 5 bases, and 13 bases lay outside the gene matches. The CDR3 consists of 16 residues. The CDR3 sequence is CASSARDREVGGELFF. The CDR3 DNA sequence: TGTGCCAGCAGCGCAAGAGACAGGGAAGTCGGCGGGGAGCTGTTTTTT. The full variable domain, its missing parts supplied by reference TRBV7-9 and TRBJ2-2, is DTGVSQNPRHKITKRGQNVTFRCDPISEHNRLYWYRQTLGQGPEFLTYFQNEAQLEKSRLLSDRFSAERPKGSFSTLEIQRTEQGDSAMYLCASSARDREVGGELFFGEGSRLTVL.

This CDR3 reads CASSQEDQGGSPLHF. CDR3 sequence (DNA): TGTGCCAGCAGCCAAGAAGACCAGGGCGGCTCACCCCTCCACTTT. The rearrangement uses TRBV4-2 and TRBJ1-6; possibly TRBD1 for D (5 bases). CDR3 size: 15 residues. Looked up from germline, CDR1 is LGHNA and CDR2 is YNFKEQ. The V and J ends lost 0 bases and 10 bases respectively, with 13 bases between them.

This clone was counted a few times. This chain links TRBV2 with TRBJ2-1; 9 nucleotides align to TRBD2. Looked up from germline, CDR1 is SNHLY and CDR2 is FYNNEI. The CDR3 spans 13 residues. V dropped 3 bases and J dropped 15; count of bases not matched to a gene: 9. Here the CDR3 DNA reads TGTGCCAGCAGTGACGCGGGAGGGCCCTCCCGGTTCTTC. Residues: CASSDAGGPSRFF.

This clone was picked up a small number of times. This chain connects TRBV14 to TRBJ2-5; 11 bases are shared with TRBD2. The CDR3 is made up of 14 amino acids. V trimming: 4 bases; J trimming: 5 bases; junction bases outside the gene matches: 3. The germline gives CDR1 SGHDN, CDR2 FVKESK. This CDR3 is CASSRLAGSETQYF. The CDR3 DNA sequence: TGTGCCAGCAGCCGACTAGCGGGAAGCGAGACCCAGTACTTC.

This clone was detected a few times. The chain employs TRBV2 and TRBJ2-1, with D possibly matching TRBD2 (6 bases). V shed 7 bases and J shed 5 bases, with 15 bases lying between them. Germline-derived CDR1 and CDR2 are SNHLY and FYNNEI. The CDR3 contains 14 residues. CDR3 DNA sequence: TGTGCCAGCATAGGGCTAGCGAGAGACAATGAGCAGTTCTTC. This sequence encodes CASIGLARDNEQFF.

The CDR3 region is CASSLVGRGNEQFF. The CDR3, as DNA: TGTGCCAGCAGCTTAGTAGGGAGGGGTAATGAGCAGTTCTTC. This chain joins TRBV7-9 and TRBJ2-1; TRBD2 aligns across 7 bases. V shed 1 base, J shed 7 bases, and the junction held 4 bases outside the gene matches. CDR1 is SEHNR, CDR2 FQNEAQ, per germline (reference sequence). The CDR3 totals 14 residues.

This clone was picked up one time. This CDR3 reads CASSVTGIQKNIQYF. In nucleotides, the CDR3 is TGTGCCAGCAGTGTGACCGGGATTCAAAAAAACATTCAGTACTTC. The V call is TRBV2, the J call TRBJ2-4; D is possibly TRBD2 (5 bases). The CDR3 has 15 residues. Germline CDR1 is SNHLY and CDR2 is FYNNEI. V lost 4 bases and J lost 4, with 14 bases in between. The entire variable domain, with the rest obtained from reference TRBV2 and TRBJ2-4, is as follows: EPEVTQTPSHQVTQMGQEVILRCVPISNHLYFYWYRQILGQKVEFLVSFYNNEISEKSEIFDDQFSVERPDGSNFTLKIRSTKLEDSAMYFCASSVTGIQKNIQYFGAGTRLSVL.

This clone appeared a few times. The J gene is TRBJ2-3, the V gene TRBV2, with 7 nucleotides matching TRBD1. The length of the CDR3 is 15 residues. With 5 bases clipped from V and 0 bases from J, the junction kept 5 bases outside the gene matches. CDR1 and CDR2 (germline): SNHLY, FYNNEI. The CDR3 nucleotides read TGTGCCAGCAGTTCGCAGGGACAGAGCACAGATACGCAGTATTTT. As protein: CASSSQGQSTDTQYF.

This clone was observed a handful of times. CDR3 nucleotide sequence: TGCGCCAGCAGCTTGCCCTCTAGCGGGAGTATCGATGAGCAGTTCTTC. Residues: CASSLPSSGSIDEQFF. The J gene is TRBJ2-1, the V gene TRBV5-1; 10 bases line up with TRBD2. The CDR3 totals 16 residues. The V gene end was trimmed by 1 base and the J gene end by 8 bases; junction bases not matched to a gene: 9. CDR1 and CDR2 from the germline V gene are SGHRS and YFSETQ.

The V call is TRBV6-5, the J call TRBJ2-5; 9 bases are shared with TRBD2. This CDR3 region has 15 residues. CDR1 is MNHEY and CDR2 is SVGAGI in the germline V gene. After removal of 2 bases from V and 6 bases from J, the junction contained 7 bases not matched to a gene. CDR3 sequence reads: CASSYASAGGKTQYF. The CDR3 coding sequence is TGTGCCAGCAGTTACGCCAGTGCGGGAGGGAAGACCCAGTACTTC.

The chain uses TRBV4-3 and TRBJ2-1; 7 bases are shared with TRBD2. The ends lost 0 bases at V and 9 bases at J; junction bases unmatched: 11. CDR1 and CDR2 (germline): LGHNA, YSLEER. The CDR3 contains 16 residues. The CDR3 sequence is CASSQDRWRGGGEQFF. The CDR3 nucleotides read TGCGCCAGCAGCCAAGATCGATGGCGGGGCGGGGGTGAGCAGTTCTTC.

The chain carries TRBV10-3 and TRBJ1-5; D gene uncertain. CDR1 and CDR2 (germline): ENHRY, SYGVKD. The CDR3 has 13 residues. Trimming left V 4 bases short and J 1 base short, with 5 bases between. The chain's CDR3 is CAISGESNQPQHF. The DNA for the CDR3 is TGTGCCATCAGTGGAGAGAGCAATCAGCCCCAGCATTTT.

J is TRBJ2-7 and V is TRBV7-9; 9 bases match TRBD2. The J call may be faulty, since TRBJ2-5 better matches the DNA end. CDR3 size: 13 residues. Germline V gene lookup returns CDR1 SEHNR and CDR2 FQNEAQ (reference sequence). Here the CDR3 DNA reads TGTGCCAGCAGCGGCGGACTAGCGGAGACCCAGTACTTC. Amino acids: CASSGGLAETQYF.

There are a few counts of this clone. This sequence joins TRBV9 and TRBJ2-1, with 14 positions matching TRBD2. The germline V gene encodes CDR1 SGDLS and CDR2 YYNGEE. CDR3 size: 16 residues. Trimming cost V 4 bases and J 9 bases; bases outside gene matches: 9. The CDR3 is CASSKGGTSGSGEQFF. CDR3 DNA sequence: TGTGCCAGCAGCAAGGGGGGGACTAGCGGGAGTGGTGAGCAGTTCTTC.

This clone has a handful of counts. The V and J genes are TRBV18 and TRBJ1-1; a possible D gene is TRBD1 (6 bases). This CDR3 region has 16 residues. In germline, CDR1 is KGHSH, CDR2 LQKENI. V lost 3 bases and J lost 1, with 15 bases in between. In DNA, the CDR3 is TGTGCCAGCTCACCGTCCAGGGGAGGCCCGAACACTGAAGCTTTCTTT. Translation gives CASSPSRGGPNTEAFF.

The chain uses TRBV19 and TRBJ2-3, with TRBD2 matching over 7 bases. CDR1 is LNHDA, CDR2 SQIVND, per germline (reference sequence). CDR3 length: 14 amino acids. Trimming took 5 bases from V and 2 from J; bases not matched to a gene: 4. The CDR3 DNA reads as TGTGCCAGTAGTCTCCAGCGGGACACAGATACGCAGTATTTT. This sequence encodes CASSLQRDTDTQYF.

This clone occurred a few times. The chain carries TRBV28 and TRBJ2-3; no reliable D call. The CDR3 covers 12 residues. The V end lost 5 bases, the J end lost 7 bases, and 10 bases lay between the germline ends. CDR1 and CDR2 (germline): MDHEN, SYDVKM. The CDR3 loop is CASSLTGYTQYF. CDR3 DNA sequence: TGTGCCAGCAGTCTGACCGGCTATACGCAGTATTTT.

Details on this clone: Other DNA sequences in the sample encode the same CDR3. The rearrangement joins TRBV5-4 to TRBJ2-3; D perhaps matches TRBD2 (6 bases). V lost 3 bases to trimming and J lost 2 bases, with 10 bases between them. CDR1 and CDR2 (germline): SGHNT, YYREEE (reference sequence). This CDR3 contains 14 residues. Here the CDR3 reads CASSSGTDTDTQYF. CDR3 nucleotide sequence: TGTGCCAGCAGCTCCGGGACTGACACAGATACGCAGTATTTT.

J is TRBJ2-7 and V is TRBV9, with D unresolved. This CDR3 has 15 amino acids. The germline V and J ends were trimmed by 4 bases and 1 base, with 15 bases remaining between them. The germline V gene has CDR1 SGDLS and CDR2 YYNGEE. CDR3 nucleotides: TGTGCCAGCAGCCGGACGTCTGGCTCGTCCTACGAGCAGTACTTC. Translating gives CASSRTSGSSYEQYF.